One sample yielded the 23 T cell receptor beta chains listed below, sequenced in a study of blood T cell repertoires in COVID-19. This table comes from immunoSEQ multiplex PCR, and its TCRdb copy is limited to in-frame clones, with some not included. This sample has more than 85,000 clones, with 84% found just once. Sequenced sample: peripheral blood. The receptors here all came from a woman aged 45-65 years with acute or convalescent COVID-19.

The chain combines TRBV3-1 (or the pseudogene TRBV3-2) with TRBJ1-4; no clear D. The CDR3 consists of 15 residues. Germline V CDR1 and CDR2: LGHDT, YNNKEL (reference sequence). Trimming removed 5 bases from V and 8 bases from J, with 18 bases in between. The DNA for the CDR3 is TGTGCCAGCAGCTCCCAGTCTTTGGCGGGGGAAAAACTGTTTTTT. Translating it yields CASSSQSLAGEKLFF.

V usage is TRBV19 and J usage is TRBJ1-4; TRBD1 is a possible D gene (6 bases). The CDR3 runs 13 residues. CDR1 and CDR2 (germline): LNHDA, SQIVND (reference sequence). V was pared by 7 bases and J by 2 bases, with 8 bases between. DNA for the CDR3: TGTGCCAGTAACAGGGATACTAATGAAAAACTGTTTTTT. Protein sequence: CASNRDTNEKLFF.

The CDR3, as DNA: TGTGCCAGCAGCCAGACCCTCGGCCCCCTAGTCTCCTACGAGCAGTACTTC. Its protein product is CASSQTLGPLVSYEQYF. This chain connects TRBV14 to TRBJ2-7; D remains unclear. Germline V gene lookup returns CDR1 SGHDN and CDR2 FVKESK. The CDR3 has 17 residues. The V end was cut by 3 bases, the J end by 0 bases, with 18 bases between.

This sequence joins TRBV11-2 and TRBJ2-2; 7 bases are a match to TRBD2. Germline V lookup: CDR1 SGHAT, CDR2 FQNNGV. The CDR3 has 16 residues. With 5 bases clipped from V and 5 bases from J, the junction kept 11 bases outside the gene matches. CDR3: CASSPQTGGLTGELFF. Written as DNA, the CDR3 is TGTGCCAGCAGCCCCCAGACGGGGGGATTAACCGGGGAGCTGTTTTTT.

The gene calls are TRBV7-6 and TRBJ1-2; the match to TRBD1 covers 7 bases. In germline, CDR1 is SGHVS, CDR2 FNYEAQ. Trimming removed 4 bases from V and 0 bases from J; junction bases left unmatched: 5. The CDR3 spans 15 residues. The CDR3 DNA is TGTGCCAGCAGCTCCTCGACAGGGACTAACTATGGCTACACCTTC. Translating gives CASSSSTGTNYGYTF.

As DNA, the CDR3 is TGTGCCAGCAGTCAGGACAGGGGGCGATACGAGCAGTACTTC. Translation: CASSQDRGRYEQYF. The V gene is TRBV5-5, the J gene TRBJ2-7; 11 bases agree with TRBD1. V dropped 5 bases and J dropped 4; count of bases not matched to a gene: 5. CDR3 length: 14 amino acids. Germline CDR1 is SGHKS and CDR2 is YYEKEE (reference sequence).

This clone appeared a few times. The chain has TRBV5-1 and TRBJ1-1; D unclear. Trimming cost V 0 bases and J 4 bases, with 10 bases left between them. The V gene's germline CDR1 is SGHRS and CDR2 YFSETQ. CDR3 length: 14 amino acids. Written as DNA, the CDR3 is TGCGCCAGCAGCTTGGAAGCGGGAAGCACTGAAGCTTTCTTT. Its translation is CASSLEAGSTEAFF.

This rearrangement joins TRBV9 to TRBJ2-3; 7 positions match TRBD2. Germline CDR1 reads SGDLS; CDR2 reads YYNGEE. With V trimmed by 4 bases and J by 0 bases, 5 bases remained unmatched. The CDR3 consists of 15 residues. The DNA for the CDR3 is TGTGCCAGCAGCCTTTCAGCGGGGAGCACAGATACGCAGTATTTT. Amino acids: CASSLSAGSTDTQYF.

This clone has just one count. The chain carries TRBV24-1 and TRBJ2-3; TRBD1 is a possible D gene (6 bases). The length of the CDR3 is 13 residues. Trimming removed 4 bases from V and 3 bases from J, with 7 bases in between. The germline CDR1 and CDR2 sequences are KGHDR and SFDVKD. CDR3: CATSETGTDTQYF. DNA for the CDR3: TGTGCCACCAGTGAGACAGGTACAGATACGCAGTATTTT.

This clone has more than one count but fewer than ten. The genes are TRBV5-8 and TRBJ2-3; weak D call: TRBD2 (5 bases). The V gene's germline CDR1 is SGHTS and CDR2 YDEGEE. Between the trimmed V and J ends, which lost 0 bases and 6 bases, there was a span of 11 bases. The CDR3 length is 14 residues. CDR3 nucleotide sequence: TGTGCCAGCAGCTTGGAGGGAGATGTGGATACGCAGTATTTT. This encodes CASSLEGDVDTQYF. Using reference TRBV5-8 and TRBJ2-3 for the parts outside the CDR3, the full variable domain is EAGVTQSPTHLIKTRGQQATLRCSPISGHTSVYWYQQALGLGLQFLLWYDEGEERNRGNFPPRFSGRQFPNYSSELNVNALELEDSALYLCASSLEGDVDTQYFGPGTRLTVL.

J is TRBJ2-7 and V is TRBV2; TRBD1 matches at 7 bases. Trimming took 6 bases from V and 2 from J; bases not matched to a gene: 4. CDR1 is SNHLY and CDR2 is FYNNEI in the germline V gene. The CDR3 length is 13 residues. CDR3 nucleotide sequence: TGTGCCAGCAGAGTGACAGGGACCTACGAGCAGTACTTC. It codes for CASRVTGTYEQYF. Full variable domain (outside the CDR3, taken from reference TRBV2 and TRBJ2-7): EPEVTQTPSHQVTQMGQEVILRCVPISNHLYFYWYRQILGQKVEFLVSFYNNEISEKSEIFDDQFSVERPDGSNFTLKIRSTKLEDSAMYFCASRVTGTYEQYFGPGTRLTVT.

The rearrangement links TRBV27 to TRBJ2-7, with 8 positions matching TRBD1. The CDR3 is made up of 14 amino acids. Trimming at V came to 6 bases and at J to 4 bases, leaving 8 bases not matched to a gene. Germline V gene sequence: CDR1 MNHEY, CDR2 SMNVEV (reference sequence). DNA for the CDR3: TGTGCCAGCAGACACACAGGGGGGTCGTACGAGCAGTACTTC. Residues: CASRHTGGSYEQYF.

In nucleotides, the CDR3 is TGTGCCACCAGCACTGCAGGGGTAAATTATCAGCCCCAGCATTTT. Translating gives CATSTAGVNYQPQHF. The chain uses TRBV27 and TRBJ1-5; possibly TRBD1 for D (6 bases). The CDR3 is made up of 15 amino acids. CDR1 is MNHEY, CDR2 SMNVEV, per germline (reference sequence). Trimming stripped 10 bases from V and 5 bases from J, with 21 bases between.

The V call is TRBV3-1 (or the pseudogene TRBV3-2), the J call TRBJ2-1; tentative D call: TRBD2 (6 bases). The germline V and J ends were trimmed by 1 base and 2 bases, with 9 bases remaining between them. The CDR3 spans 15 residues. The germline CDR1 and CDR2 sequences are LGHDT and YNNKEL (reference sequence). DNA for the CDR3: TGTGCCAGCAGCCAAGGCGGGGAAACCTACAATGAGCAGTTCTTC. Translation gives CASSQGGETYNEQFF.

The J gene is TRBJ1-2, the V gene TRBV10-3, with TRBD1 identical over 7 bases. Germline loops: CDR1 ENHRY, CDR2 SYGVKD. V shed 6 bases, J shed 6 bases, and the junction held 13 bases outside the gene matches. CDR3 length equals 15 residues. The CDR3 DNA follows: TGTGCCATCAGAGAGGGTGGAGGGGGCGTCAATGGCTACACCTTC. Residues: CAIREGGGGVNGYTF.

In its sample, this clone was seen once. As DNA, the CDR3 is TGTGCCACCAGTGATTCTCAACCGGGACAGGACACTGAAGCTTTCTTT. This gives the protein CATSDSQPGQDTEAFF. The chain carries TRBV24-1 and TRBJ1-1; the match to TRBD1 covers 8 bases. This CDR3 is 16 amino acids long. With V trimmed by 2 bases and J by 3 bases, 7 bases remained unmatched. CDR1 is KGHDR, CDR2 SFDVKD, per germline.

The chain uses TRBV7-8 and TRBJ1-2, with D perhaps matching TRBD1 (5 bases). The length of the CDR3 is 21 residues. Trimming removed 0 bases from V and 1 base from J, with 27 bases in between. Germline V lookup: CDR1 SGHVS, CDR2 FQNEAQ. CDR3 in DNA: TGTGCCAGCAGCTTAGCCGGTACGGGAGGGGCTCCCTCAAATTTTAACTATGGCTACACCTTC. As protein: CASSLAGTGGAPSNFNYGYTF.

The chain combines TRBV24-1 with TRBJ1-5; 7 bases match TRBD1. In germline, CDR1 is KGHDR, CDR2 SFDVKD. V trimming: 4 bases; J trimming: 7 bases; junction bases outside the gene matches: 18. This CDR3 is built from 18 residues. CDR3 sequence reads: CATSDPRQGSLYLQPQHF. CDR3 DNA sequence: TGTGCCACCAGTGACCCCCGACAGGGATCCCTATATTTACAGCCCCAGCATTTT.

The chain links TRBV27 to TRBJ2-1; the match to TRBD2 covers 9 bases. J gave up 3 bases and V 2 bases, and 2 bases lay outside the gene matches. The germline gives CDR1 MNHEY, CDR2 SMNVEV (reference sequence). The CDR3 is 15 residues long. CDR3 nucleotide sequence: TGTGCCAGCAGTTTAGTGCGGGGGGGCTACAATGAGCAGTTCTTC. This codes for CASSLVRGGYNEQFF.

The rearrangement uses TRBV21-1 and TRBJ2-4; TRBD1, the table's D call, lacks a check against the DNA. TRBV21-1 counts as a pseudogene. The CDR3 sequence is 16 residues long. This chain's CDR3 is CASSKAGRDRESIQYF. The CDR3 DNA sequence: TGTGCCAGCAGCAAAGCAGGTAGGGACAGGGAATCTATTCAGTACTTC.

The J gene is TRBJ2-1, the V gene TRBV2; 9 bases match TRBD2. CDR1 and CDR2 (germline): SNHLY, FYNNEI. With V trimmed by 6 bases and J by 5 bases, 8 bases remained unmatched. The CDR3 has 15 residues. The chain's CDR3 is CASSVGTSWDNEQFF. In nucleotides, the CDR3 is TGTGCCAGCAGCGTCGGGACTAGCTGGGACAATGAGCAGTTCTTC.

With regard to this clone: The junction departs from germline at one end; a sequencing error may be responsible. V usage is TRBV2 and J usage is TRBJ1-3, with unresolved D. This CDR3 comprises 14 residues. The germline V gene has CDR1 SNHLY and CDR2 FYNNEI. CDR3 sequence reads: CARSLDRAGNTIYF. CDR3 nucleotides: TGTGCCCGCAGTCTGGATCGGGCTGGAAACACCATATATTTT.

This clone occurred a few times. The chain couples TRBV7-9 to TRBJ1-1, with D hard to call. In germline, CDR1 is SEHNR, CDR2 FQNEAQ (reference sequence). The V end was cut by 2 bases, the J end by 1 base, with 8 bases between. The CDR3 contains 14 residues. The CDR3 loop is CASSLYTSNTEAFF. The CDR3 DNA sequence: TGTGCCAGCAGCTTATACACCTCGAACACTGAAGCTTTCTTT.